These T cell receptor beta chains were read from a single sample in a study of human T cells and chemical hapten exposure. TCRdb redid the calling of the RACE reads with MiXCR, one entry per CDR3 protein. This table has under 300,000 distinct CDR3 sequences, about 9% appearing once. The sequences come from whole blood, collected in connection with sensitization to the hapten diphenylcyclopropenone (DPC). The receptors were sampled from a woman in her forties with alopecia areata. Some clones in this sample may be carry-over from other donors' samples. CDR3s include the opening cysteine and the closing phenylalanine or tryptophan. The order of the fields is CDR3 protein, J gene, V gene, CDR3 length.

cdr3_aa: CSALTGGYEQYF
j_call: TRBJ2-7
v_call: TRBV29-1
cdr3_length: 12

cdr3_aa: CASSHPNGRSLHF
j_call: TRBJ1-6
v_call: TRBV7-2
cdr3_length: 13

cdr3_aa: CASSRDRDNYGYTF
j_call: TRBJ1-2
v_call: TRBV6-5
cdr3_length: 14

cdr3_aa: CASSPADRTYEKLFF
j_call: TRBJ1-4
v_call: TRBV28
cdr3_length: 15

cdr3_aa: CASRTESSYNSPLHF
j_call: TRBJ1-6
v_call: TRBV12-3/TRBV12-4
cdr3_length: 15

cdr3_aa: CSVEVGTRTQRTSQETQYF
j_call: TRBJ2-5
v_call: TRBV29-1
cdr3_length: 19

cdr3_aa: CASSLGLRDYEQYF
j_call: TRBJ2-7
v_call: TRBV12-3/TRBV12-4
cdr3_length: 14

cdr3_aa: CASQRERDTQYF
j_call: TRBJ2-3
v_call: TRBV2
cdr3_length: 12

cdr3_aa: CASSQAPRGGDGYTF
j_call: TRBJ1-2
v_call: TRBV3-1
cdr3_length: 15

cdr3_aa: CASSETSGGPYEQYF
j_call: TRBJ2-7
v_call: TRBV7-6
cdr3_length: 15

cdr3_aa: CASSPDPRSGNTIYF
j_call: TRBJ1-3
v_call: TRBV3-1
cdr3_length: 15

cdr3_aa: CASSFAPEALHF
j_call: TRBJ1-6
v_call: TRBV7-2
cdr3_length: 12

cdr3_aa: CASRTRPSGISYEQYF
j_call: TRBJ2-7
v_call: TRBV28
cdr3_length: 16

cdr3_aa: CASSRRSPATEAFF
j_call: TRBJ1-1
v_call: TRBV4-1
cdr3_length: 14

cdr3_aa: CSAGQPQETQYF
j_call: TRBJ2-5
v_call: TRBV29-1
cdr3_length: 12

cdr3_aa: CASSGHPSGNTIYF
j_call: TRBJ1-3
v_call: TRBV11-3
cdr3_length: 14

cdr3_aa: CASRYSGSGTYNEQFF
j_call: TRBJ2-1
v_call: TRBV28
cdr3_length: 16

cdr3_aa: CSATRTGPHSYGYTF
j_call: TRBJ1-2
v_call: TRBV20-1
cdr3_length: 15

cdr3_aa: CASIANPSYEQYF
j_call: TRBJ2-7
v_call: TRBV28
cdr3_length: 13

cdr3_aa: CASSLGTHTAAPDTQYF
j_call: TRBJ2-3
v_call: TRBV7-3
cdr3_length: 17

cdr3_aa: CAITRDRAPGKKYF
j_call: TRBJ2-7
v_call: TRBV10-3
cdr3_length: 14

cdr3_aa: CASSSPTREGTQYF
j_call: TRBJ2-3
v_call: TRBV28
cdr3_length: 14

cdr3_aa: CASSDQGQWGTDTQYF
j_call: TRBJ2-3
v_call: TRBV6-1
cdr3_length: 16

cdr3_aa: CSARDSGANTEAFF
j_call: TRBJ1-1
v_call: TRBV20-1
cdr3_length: 14

cdr3_aa: CASSPEGGSYEQYF
j_call: TRBJ2-7
v_call: TRBV5-1
cdr3_length: 14

cdr3_aa: CASAYPGTEAFF
j_call: TRBJ1-1
v_call: TRBV12-3/TRBV12-4
cdr3_length: 12

cdr3_aa: CASSFGRRRNTEAFF
j_call: TRBJ1-1
v_call: TRBV12-3/TRBV12-4
cdr3_length: 15

cdr3_aa: CASSHKLTGDSRQMQYF
j_call: TRBJ2-3
v_call: TRBV7-8
cdr3_length: 17

cdr3_aa: CAISGQAVREQYF
j_call: TRBJ2-7
v_call: TRBV10-3
cdr3_length: 13

cdr3_aa: CSARNRDYGYTF
j_call: TRBJ1-2
v_call: TRBV20-1
cdr3_length: 12

cdr3_aa: CASSLDYEQYF
j_call: TRBJ2-7
v_call: TRBV5-1
cdr3_length: 11

cdr3_aa: CASTLNLRDRGLETQYF
j_call: TRBJ2-5
v_call: TRBV6-2/TRBV6-3
cdr3_length: 17

cdr3_aa: CASSQDYTDTQYF
j_call: TRBJ2-3
v_call: TRBV7-2
cdr3_length: 13

cdr3_aa: CASSLGDGNQPQHF
j_call: TRBJ1-5
v_call: TRBV28
cdr3_length: 14

cdr3_aa: CASSQEAGEYAKQYF
j_call: TRBJ2-7
v_call: TRBV4-1
cdr3_length: 15

cdr3_aa: CASSQDLTLNQPQHF
j_call: TRBJ1-5
v_call: TRBV4-2
cdr3_length: 15

cdr3_aa: CASSLEGLGPQHF
j_call: TRBJ1-5
v_call: TRBV5-1
cdr3_length: 13

cdr3_aa: CASVPLYSPKDQPQHF
j_call: TRBJ1-5
v_call: TRBV6-1
cdr3_length: 16

cdr3_aa: CASSQGSDIYGYTF
j_call: TRBJ1-2
v_call: TRBV3-1
cdr3_length: 14

cdr3_aa: CAISTLARSSTDTQYF
j_call: TRBJ2-3
v_call: TRBV10-3
cdr3_length: 16

cdr3_aa: CATSDFGQGPLQETQYF
j_call: TRBJ2-5
v_call: TRBV24-1
cdr3_length: 17

cdr3_aa: CSVDQGAGYTF
j_call: TRBJ1-2
v_call: TRBV29-1
cdr3_length: 11

cdr3_aa: CASSLRGSLAFF
j_call: TRBJ1-1
v_call: TRBV7-2
cdr3_length: 12

cdr3_aa: CASRLAGGLDTQYF
j_call: TRBJ2-3
v_call: TRBV28
cdr3_length: 14

cdr3_aa: CASGTSGRRTDTQYF
j_call: TRBJ2-3
v_call: TRBV28
cdr3_length: 15

cdr3_aa: CASSPGPLRVTEAFF
j_call: TRBJ1-1
v_call: TRBV12-3/TRBV12-4
cdr3_length: 15

cdr3_aa: CASSPVEVSQPQHF
j_call: TRBJ1-5
v_call: TRBV12-3/TRBV12-4
cdr3_length: 14

cdr3_aa: CASSSLLSKVHETQYF
j_call: TRBJ2-5
v_call: TRBV28
cdr3_length: 16

cdr3_aa: CSARRPATNTEAFF
j_call: TRBJ1-1
v_call: TRBV20-1
cdr3_length: 14